These 23 T cell receptor beta chains were all obtained from the same sample, sequenced in a study of shared clonotypes between healthy human individuals. Assay used: immunoSEQ multiplex PCR; TCRdb lists only in-frame clones, some missing. The table has 1,400,000 or so clones, roughly 98.5% seen once. The sequencing sample was made of naive CD4+ T cells sorted from blood. The subset is: CD45RA+ positively selected. These receptors were collected from a man aged 25-45 years in good health.

The chain recombines TRBV25-1 with TRBJ2-7; D unclear. Germline V CDR1 and CDR2: MGHDK, SYGVNS. V dropped 3 bases and J dropped 5 bases, with 8 bases sitting between them. The CDR3 has 12 amino acids. CDR3 sequence (DNA): TGTGCCAGCAGTGAGAACATGGACGAGCAGTACTTC. Protein product: CASSENMDEQYF.

The sample holds one count of this clone. The CDR3 nucleotides are TGTGCCAGCTCTCTCTTAGGCAACTACGAGCAGTACTTC. This encodes CASSLLGNYEQYF. The V gene is TRBV18, the J gene TRBJ2-7; D remains ambiguous. CDR1 KGHSH and CDR2 LQKENI come from the germline V gene. Between the trimmed V and J ends, which lost 6 bases and 3 bases, there was a span of 12 bases. This CDR3 contains 13 residues.

V gene TRBV18 combines with J gene TRBJ2-2; 12 positions match TRBD2. V shed 1 base and J 7 bases; nucleotides not matched to a gene: 7. Germline CDR1 reads KGHSH; CDR2 reads LQKENI. The CDR3 contains 17 residues. The DNA of the CDR3 is TGTGCCAGCTCACCACTTCTAGCGGGAGGGCCCGGCGGGGAGCTGTTTTTT. Protein sequence: CASSPLLAGGPGGELFF. Based on the CDR3 plus reference TRBV18 and TRBJ2-2, the full variable domain is NAGVMQNPRHLVRRRGQEARLRCSPMKGHSHVYWYRQLPEEGLKFMVYLQKENIIDESGMPKERFSAEFPKEGPSILRIQQVVRGDSAAYFCASSPLLAGGPGGELFFGEGSRLTVL.

This chain links TRBV6-5 with TRBJ1-1, with D perhaps matching TRBD1 (6 bases). The length of the CDR3 is 15 residues. Germline-derived CDR1 and CDR2 are MNHEY and SVGAGI. The germline V and J ends were trimmed by 0 bases and 4 bases, with 12 bases remaining between them. Here the CDR3 DNA reads TGTGCCAGCAGTTACTCGGGGGCAGCGAGCACTGAAGCTTTCTTT. It yields the protein CASSYSGAASTEAFF.

This clone was seen a single time. The chain uses TRBV10-1 and TRBJ2-1, with TRBD1 as a possible D gene (5 bases). CDR3 size: 14 residues. V gave up 3 bases and J gave up 6 bases, with 12 bases separating them. CDR1 and CDR2 from the germline V gene are WNHNN and SYGVQD (reference sequence). CDR3 protein: CASSDTGTFNEQFF. The CDR3 coding sequence is TGCGCCAGCAGTGATACAGGAACGTTCAATGAGCAGTTCTTC.

The chain recombines TRBV7-2 with TRBJ1-1; possibly TRBD1 for D (6 bases). CDR3 length equals 14 residues. Trimming left V 5 bases short and J 1 base short, with 11 bases between. Per germline, CDR1 SGHTA and CDR2 FQGNSA. CDR3 bases: TGTGCCAGCAGCCCACTGGGGGCGAACACTGAAGCTTTCTTT. This translates into CASSPLGANTEAFF.

A word on this clone: This sample includes further DNA sequences coding for the same CDR3. The rearrangement uses TRBV18 and TRBJ2-2; the D is unclear. V lost 1 base and J 7 bases, leaving 4 bases between the germline ends. CDR3 length equals 12 residues. Germline V gene data show CDR1 as KGHSH and CDR2 as LQKENI. The DNA for the CDR3 is TGTGCCAGCTCACCACGGATCGGGGAGCTGTTTTTT. Translated, it gives CASSPRIGELFF.

With respect to this clone: The same CDR3 is also encoded by other DNA sequences in this sample. The rearrangement joins TRBV6-1 to TRBJ1-2, with a weak D call TRBD1 (6 bases). The CDR3 has 13 residues. CDR1 is MNHNS, CDR2 SASEGT, per germline. V gave up 6 bases and J gave up 4 bases, with 12 bases separating them. This chain's CDR3 is CASRETGRYGYTF. CDR3 in DNA: TGTGCCAGCAGGGAAACAGGGCGCTATGGCTACACCTTC.

CDR3: CASSLNQGSIDQPQHF. CDR3 sequence (DNA): TGCGCCAGCAGCCTTAACCAGGGAAGTATCGATCAGCCCCAGCATTTT. The chain links TRBV10-2 to TRBJ1-5; possible D gene TRBD1, 5 bases. The CDR3 is 16 amino acids. V was pared by 6 bases and J by 5 bases, with 20 bases between. The germline gives CDR1 WSHSY, CDR2 SAAADI.

The chain couples TRBV6-5 to TRBJ2-1; a possible D gene is TRBD2 (6 bases). The length of the CDR3 is 15 residues. Germline V gives CDR1 MNHEY, CDR2 SVGAGI. The V end lost 2 bases, the J end lost 4 bases, and 12 bases lay between the germline ends. CDR3 DNA sequence: TGTGCCAGCAGTTACCCTACAGGAGGGTACAATGAGCAGTTCTTC. It codes for CASSYPTGGYNEQFF.

V usage is TRBV5-5 and J usage is TRBJ2-7, with 7 bases that match TRBD1. With 3 bases clipped from V and 6 bases from J, the junction kept 12 bases outside the gene matches. The CDR3 runs 15 residues. Germline V gene data show CDR1 as SGHKS and CDR2 as YYEKEE (reference sequence). The CDR3 DNA is TGTGCCAGCAGCTACCGGGACAGAGGCTTGGGCGAGCAGTACTTC. This encodes CASSYRDRGLGEQYF.

The chain employs TRBV11-3 and TRBJ2-2; possibly TRBD1 for D (5 bases). The CDR3 totals 16 residues. Germline values: CDR1 SGHNT, CDR2 YENEEA. Trimming shortened V by 0 bases and J by 4 bases, and 12 bases separated the two germline ends. The DNA for the CDR3 is TGTGCCAGCAGCTTAGATCAGGGCGCGGCCACCGGGGAGCTGTTTTTT. This translates into CASSLDQGAATGELFF.

The gene calls are TRBV7-9 and TRBJ2-1, with 14 bases identical to TRBD2. J lost 8 bases, V lost 5 bases, and 5 bases had no gene match. From germline, CDR1 is SEHNR and CDR2 FQNEAQ (reference sequence). This CDR3 region has 15 residues. The CDR3 DNA reads TGTGCCAGCAGCCGACTAGCGGGAGGGCCACATGAGCAGTTCTTC. This translates into CASSRLAGGPHEQFF. Complete variable domain (other parts from reference TRBV7-9 and TRBJ2-1): DTGVSQNPRHKITKRGQNVTFRCDPISEHNRLYWYRQTLGQGPEFLTYFQNEAQLEKSRLLSDRFSAERPKGSFSTLEIQRTEQGDSAMYLCASSRLAGGPHEQFFGPGTRLTVL.

V and J are TRBV7-3 and TRBJ2-7; TRBD1 or TRBD2 may be the D gene (6 bases each). Trimming stripped 2 bases from V and 4 bases from J, with 15 bases between. This CDR3 is 15 amino acids long. Germline-derived CDR1 and CDR2 are SGHTA and FQGTGA. In DNA form, the CDR3 reads TGTGCCAGCAGCTTATCCGGAGGGGGTGGATACGAGCAGTACTTC. This gives the protein CASSLSGGGGYEQYF.

This clone has only one observation. The chain links TRBV18 to TRBJ2-7; no reliable D call. From germline, CDR1 is KGHSH and CDR2 LQKENI. The CDR3 consists of 13 residues. V shed 0 bases and J shed 4 bases, with 7 bases lying between them. The CDR3: CASSPPQPYEQYF. Written as DNA, the CDR3 is TGTGCCAGCTCACCACCGCAGCCGTACGAGCAGTACTTC.

This rearrangement joins TRBV28 to TRBJ1-3; D not certain. This CDR3 comprises 12 residues. V lost 6 bases, J lost 8 bases, and 11 bases lay in between. Germline loops: CDR1 MDHEN, CDR2 SYDVKM. The CDR3 here is CASSLSRYTIYF. CDR3 sequence (DNA): TGTGCCAGCAGCCTTAGTCGGTACACCATATATTTT.

The CDR3 spells CASSYSFRSGHEQYF. The CDR3 DNA follows: TGTGCCAGCAGTTACTCGTTTAGGAGTGGACACGAGCAGTACTTC. The chain combines TRBV6-5 with TRBJ2-7, with D hard to call. Trimming left V 0 bases short and J 5 bases short, with 14 bases between. Per germline, CDR1 MNHEY and CDR2 SVGAGI. The CDR3 spans 15 residues.

The gene calls are TRBV11-2 and TRBJ2-2; a possible D gene is TRBD2 (5 bases). The germline V and J ends were trimmed by 1 base and 4 bases, with 10 bases remaining between them. Germline lookup yields CDR1 SGHAT and CDR2 FQNNGV. The CDR3 extends over 15 amino acids. The CDR3 protein is CASSLVPGSTGELFF. The DNA of the CDR3 is TGTGCCAGCAGCTTAGTACCGGGGAGCACCGGGGAGCTGTTTTTT. Supplemented by reference TRBV11-2 and TRBJ2-2, the full variable domain reads EAGVAQSPRYKIIEKRQSVAFWCNPISGHATLYWYQQILGQGPKLLIQFQNNGVVDDSQLPKDRFSAERLKGVDSTLKIQPAKLEDSAVYLCASSLVPGSTGELFFGEGSRLTVL.

The chain combines TRBV4-3 with TRBJ2-1; 9 positions match TRBD2. The germline V gene encodes CDR1 LGHNA and CDR2 YSLEER. This CDR3 is built from 18 residues. The ends lost 0 bases at V and 6 bases at J; junction bases unmatched: 12. The DNA for the CDR3 is TGCGCCAGCAGCCAAGAGAGGTTTCAGGCGGGAGGGCGCAATGAGCAGTTCTTC. Its protein product is CASSQERFQAGGRNEQFF.

In regard to this clone: One end of the junction does not line up with germline, which may come from a read error. The J gene is TRBJ2-5, the V gene TRBV5-4; D remains ambiguous. This CDR3 spans 17 amino acids. Germline V lookup: CDR1 SGHNT, CDR2 YYREEE (reference sequence). The DNA for the CDR3 is TGTGCCAGCAGCTCGGCTGGGCGACCCCTACAACAAGAGATCCAGTACTTC. It codes for CASSSAGRPLQQEIQYF.

The chain combines TRBV5-1 with TRBJ2-7, with 12 bases aligning to TRBD2. This CDR3 is 16 amino acids long. The germline gives CDR1 SGHRS, CDR2 YFSETQ. Losses at the gene ends were 4 bases for V and 4 bases for J; bases not matched to a gene: 9. The CDR3 spells CASSVTGTSGSYEQYF. Here the CDR3 DNA reads TGCGCCAGCAGCGTAACCGGGACTAGCGGGTCATACGAGCAGTACTTC.

The gene calls are TRBV9 and TRBJ2-1; TRBD1 aligns across 9 bases. With V trimmed by 3 bases and J by 9 bases, 13 bases remained unmatched. Looked up from germline, CDR1 is SGDLS and CDR2 is YYNGEE. This CDR3 spans 16 amino acids. CDR3 nucleotides: TGTGCCAGCAGCGCCCACCGGGACAGGGAGGTGGGTGAGCAGTTCTTC. This sequence encodes CASSAHRDREVGEQFF.

The chain employs TRBV4-3 and TRBJ2-1, with 9 nucleotides matching TRBD1. V trimming: 0 bases; J trimming: 8 bases; junction bases outside the gene matches: 5. The CDR3 extends over 15 amino acids. From germline, CDR1 is LGHNA and CDR2 YSLEER. CDR3 protein: CASSQDWDRADEQFF. CDR3 in DNA: TGCGCCAGCAGCCAAGATTGGGACAGGGCCGATGAGCAGTTCTTC.